The T cell receptor beta chain described here comes from a study of blood T cell repertoires in COVID-19. In the study overall: Acute and convalescent COVID-19 samples came from the United States, Italy and Spain. The cDNA or gDNA used as material had been derived from T cells, B-cell-depleted T cells, or PBMCs.

V shed 1 base, J shed 5 bases, and the junction held 10 bases outside the gene matches. The CDR3 runs 18 residues. CDR1 and CDR2 from the germline V gene are SGHVS and FNYEAQ. In the source study's methods: Reference gene primer amplification yielded estimated nucleated cell counts. Only in-frame clones appear in the TCRdb table, and some are missing; sequencing was by immunoSEQ multiplex PCR. D and trimming come from the DNA, and the V and J calls and clone size come from that table. Of about 110,000 clones in the sample, less than 85% were seen once. V and J are TRBV7-6 and TRBJ2-5, with 13 nucleotides matching TRBD2. The origin of this receptor is a human donor in a cohort sampled during active or convalescent COVID-19. Sequenced material: peripheral blood. The CDR3 DNA reads as TGTGCCAGCAGCTTAGAAGTGGGACTAGCGGGATCGGGGGAGACCCAGTACTTC. This encodes CASSLEVGLAGSGETQYF.